The T cell receptor (beta chain) described here comes from a study of blood T cell repertoires in COVID-19. Turning to the study itself: The study drew acute and convalescent COVID-19 samples from the United States, Italy and Spain. T cells, B-cell-depleted T cells, or PBMCs provided the cDNA or gDNA that served as material.

With 3 bases clipped from V and 7 bases from J, the junction kept 11 bases outside the gene matches. The germline gives CDR1 DFQATT, CDR2 SNEGSKA (reference sequence). This CDR3 spans 15 amino acids. The Seattle patients, enrolled during active infection, were followed longitudinally. Per the original methods: Reference gene primer amplification gave nucleated cell count estimates. Clones were read by immunoSEQ multiplex PCR, and TCRdb kept only the in-frame ones, dropping some. The V and J calls and the clone size are those of that table, but D and trimming were determined from the DNA. The sample lists about 180,000 clones, around four fifths occurring once.

V usage is TRBV20-1 and J usage is TRBJ1-4, with TRBD1 matching 7 bases. The TCR was taken from a woman between 70 and 85 years old with COVID-19, enrolled during active disease. The sample was peripheral blood. CDR3 amino acids: CSASLTGALGEKLFF. The CDR3 region has the DNA TGCAGTGCTAGTCTTACAGGGGCTCTCGGTGAAAAACTGTTTTTT.